Below, 22 T cell receptor beta chains from the same sample are listed, as sequenced in a study of T cells after yellow fever vaccination. From the 5' RACE reads, TCRdb called clonotypes with MiXCR, one entry per CDR3 protein. The table records just under 600,000 distinct CDR3 sequences, approximately 12% of them present only once. This sample comprised PBMCs, obtained on the day of the yellow fever booster vaccination. The source is a man in his thirties or forties who received the YFV17D yellow fever vaccine.

This clonotype was seen ten or more times. V usage is TRBV7-6 and J usage is TRBJ2-7; 8 bases match TRBD1. There are 16 residues in the CDR3. Germline lookup yields CDR1 SGHVS and CDR2 FNYEAQ. The ends lost 1 base at V and 2 bases at J; junction bases unmatched: 7. CDR3 DNA sequence: TGTGCCAGCAGCTTAGACTTGACAGGGGAAACCTACGAGCAGTACTTC. Translation gives CASSLDLTGETYEQYF.

The chain couples TRBV9 to TRBJ2-7; a weak D match, TRBD2 (6 bases). The CDR3 runs 14 residues. Germline CDR1 SGDLS, CDR2 YYNGEE. Trimming took off 4 bases at V and 4 bases at J, with 15 bases between the two ends. The CDR3 nucleotides are TGTGCCAGCAGCCCCCGGGACTTCCCTTACGAGCAGTACTTC. This gives the protein CASSPRDFPYEQYF.

The table lists this clonotype with a few counts. The chain couples TRBV20-1 to TRBJ2-3; D might be TRBD1 or TRBD2, each matching 5 bases. Trimming shortened V by 7 bases and J by 0 bases, and 11 bases separated the two germline ends. The CDR3 runs to 13 residues. The V gene's germline CDR1 is DFQATT and CDR2 SNEGSKA (reference sequence). CDR3 in amino acids: CSGGGPSTDTQYF. CDR3 DNA sequence: TGCAGTGGTGGGGGACCCAGCACAGATACGCAGTATTTT.

The chain carries TRBV5-1 and TRBJ1-1; tentative D call: TRBD1 (6 bases). The germline V and J ends were trimmed by 4 bases and 1 base, with 11 bases remaining between them. CDR3 length: 14 residues. Germline loops: CDR1 SGHRS, CDR2 YFSETQ. CDR3 coding DNA: TGCGCCAGCAGCCGGGGGCCAAGGAACACTGAAGCTTTCTTT. Its translation: CASSRGPRNTEAFF.

The chain recombines TRBV18 with TRBJ2-1, with D hard to call. V dropped 2 bases and J dropped 5 bases, with 4 bases sitting between them. CDR3 size: 12 residues. Per germline, CDR1 KGHSH and CDR2 LQKENI. This CDR3 reads CASSPLHNEQFF. The CDR3 DNA is TGTGCCAGCTCACCATTGCACAATGAGCAGTTCTTC.

Points on this clonotype: A much larger clone differs from this one at a single base, so this may be a read error. The chain combines TRBV3-1 with TRBJ2-3; D is ambiguous. Trimming removed 1 base at V and 7 bases at J, with 3 bases between. Germline CDR1 LGHDT, CDR2 YNNKEL (reference sequence). The CDR3 loop spans 11 amino acids. The DNA of the CDR3 is TGTGCCAGCAGCCAAGTGAATACGCAGTATTTT. As protein: CASSQVNTQYF.

The chain links TRBV4-3 to TRBJ2-7; D might be TRBD2 (7 bases). Trimming took 5 bases from V and 7 from J, leaving 18 bases between them. The CDR3 length is 14 residues. Germline V gene sequence: CDR1 LGHNA, CDR2 YSLEER. CDR3 loop: CASSSWGGAQEQYF. The CDR3 nucleotides are TGCGCCAGCAGCTCTTGGGGGGGGGCGCAAGAGCAGTACTTC.

This clonotype was seen a few times. As DNA, the CDR3 is TGTGCCAGCAGCCCGGACAGCTTCGGGGAGCTGTTTTTT. Its translation is CASSPDSFGELFF. The chain uses TRBV12-3 or TRBV12-4 and TRBJ2-2, with D tentatively TRBD1 (6 bases). This CDR3 is built from 13 residues. Trimming shortened V by 6 bases and J by 7 bases, and 12 bases separated the two germline ends.

The chain joins TRBV19 to TRBJ2-1; D possibly corresponds to TRBD2 (6 bases). The V and J ends lost 3 bases and 8 bases respectively, with 14 bases between them. The CDR3 extends over 14 amino acids. Germline loops: CDR1 LNHDA, CDR2 SQIVND (reference sequence). CDR3 nucleotide sequence: TGTGCCAGTAGTATGCAGGCTCGGAGGGATGAGCAGTTCTTC. Translated: CASSMQARRDEQFF.

This clonotype appeared a few times. The chain combines TRBV5-1 with TRBJ2-4; 8 bases fit TRBD1. This CDR3 is 16 amino acids long. CDR1 SGHRS and CDR2 YFSETQ come from the germline V gene. V gave up 4 bases and J gave up 8 bases; unmatched junction bases: 14. CDR3 loop: CASSRELGQGEDIQYF. The CDR3 DNA sequence: TGCGCCAGCAGCCGGGAATTAGGACAGGGTGAGGACATTCAGTACTTC.

This clonotype was detected a few times. V usage is TRBV20-1 and J usage is TRBJ2-3; 9 bases are shared with TRBD2. Germline CDR1 is DFQATT and CDR2 is SNEGSKA (reference sequence). Losses at the gene ends were 0 bases for V and 0 bases for J; bases not matched to a gene: 7. The CDR3 consists of 17 residues. This CDR3 is CSARDIGTSGSTDTQYF. In nucleotides, the CDR3 is TGCAGTGCTAGAGATATCGGCACTAGCGGGAGCACAGATACGCAGTATTTT.

This clonotype came up a few times. The chain is built from TRBV12-3 or TRBV12-4 and TRBJ2-7; the D gene is possibly TRBD1 (7 bases). The CDR3 spans 15 residues. V was shortened by 2 bases and J by 2 bases, with 13 bases between the two germline ends. The CDR3 nucleotides are TGTGCCAGCAGTTTAAAACAGGGGACTGCCTACGAGCAGTACTTC. Amino acids: CASSLKQGTAYEQYF.

This clonotype was counted a few times. The chain uses TRBV29-1 and TRBJ2-7; D is undetermined. Looked up from germline, CDR1 is SQVTM and CDR2 is ANQGSEA. The CDR3 spans 11 residues. V was cut by 4 bases and J by 3 bases, with 7 bases left in between. As DNA, the CDR3 is TGCAGCGTTGCATACAACTACGAGCAGTACTTC. This gives the protein CSVAYNYEQYF.

The chain uses TRBV2 and TRBJ1-1; 8 bases are a match to TRBD1. The CDR3 covers 12 residues. Germline CDR1 SNHLY, CDR2 FYNNEI. V trimming: 7 bases; J trimming: 5 bases; junction bases outside the gene matches: 3. The CDR3 loop reads CASTGGGTEAFF. In DNA form, the CDR3 reads TGTGCCAGCACAGGGGGCGGAACTGAAGCTTTCTTT.

This clonotype was detected only a few times. The CDR3 coding sequence is TGTGCCACCAGCGACCTAGCGGGCAGGGAGCAGTTCTTC. Amino acid sequence: CATSDLAGREQFF. The V call is TRBV15, the J call TRBJ2-1, with 8 bases fitting TRBD2. CDR3 length equals 13 residues. The germline CDR1 and CDR2 sequences are LNHNV and YYDKDF (reference sequence). The J segment lost 10 bases and the V segment lost 5 bases, leaving 7 bases of the junction unmatched.

This chain joins TRBV7-8 and TRBJ2-2, with 8 bases identical to TRBD2. The germline CDR1 and CDR2 sequences are SGHVS and FQNEAQ. The junction had 6 bases not matched to a gene; V was cut back by 0 bases and J by 0 bases. The CDR3 length is 18 residues. CDR3 coding DNA: TGTGCCAGCAGCTTAGCGTCGCTAGCGGGCACGAACACCGGGGAGCTGTTTTTT. Amino acid sequence: CASSLASLAGTNTGELFF.

V gene TRBV11-1 combines with J gene TRBJ2-5; D is possibly TRBD1 or TRBD2 (5 bases each). Germline V lookup: CDR1 SGHAT, CDR2 FQDESV (reference sequence). V lost 5 bases, J lost 5 bases, and 27 bases lay in between. The CDR3 consists of 18 residues. CDR3 region: CASSHPNSRYGGVETQYF. The CDR3 DNA sequence: TGTGCCAGCAGCCACCCCAATTCCCGCTATGGGGGTGTTGAGACCCAGTACTTC.

As concerns this clonotype: A much larger clone differs from this one at a single base, so this may be a read error. This chain links TRBV27 with TRBJ1-4, with D possibly being TRBD1 (5 bases). V gave up 6 bases and J gave up 0 bases, with 11 bases separating them. The CDR3 totals 15 residues. Germline V gives CDR1 MNHEY, CDR2 SMNVEV (reference sequence). The CDR3 DNA is TGTGCCAGCAGATACGGGGGGGCAACTAATGAAAAACTGTTTTTT. Its translation is CASRYGGATNEKLFF.

This chain joins TRBV5-4 and TRBJ2-5, with TRBD2 identical over 9 bases. The V gene end was trimmed by 2 bases and the J gene end by 5 bases; junction bases not matched to a gene: 7. The CDR3 contains 15 residues. Per the germline V gene, CDR1 is SGHNT and CDR2 is YYREEE (reference sequence). The DNA of the CDR3 is TGTGCCAGCAGCTTTAGGGCTAGCGGGATGGAGACCCAGTACTTC. Its translation: CASSFRASGMETQYF.

The chain has TRBV20-1 and TRBJ2-7, with D possibly TRBD1 on 6 matching bases. Germline CDR1 DFQATT, CDR2 SNEGSKA (reference sequence). The CDR3 runs to 12 residues. V was shortened by 5 bases and J by 5 bases, with 13 bases between the two germline ends. CDR3 in DNA: TGCAGTGCTCAGGCCCCAGGGGACGAGCAGTACTTC. Encoded protein: CSAQAPGDEQYF.

This clonotype has a handful of counts. The rearrangement uses TRBV20-1 and TRBJ2-5, with D perhaps TRBD2 (5 bases). CDR3 size: 16 residues. V was trimmed by 0 bases and J by 4 bases, leaving 18 bases between them. From germline, CDR1 is DFQATT and CDR2 SNEGSKA (reference sequence). CDR3 DNA sequence: TGCAGTGCTAGAGATCCTAGGAGAGGGCCCTCAGAGACCCAGTACTTC. Its protein product is CSARDPRRGPSETQYF.

The V gene is TRBV23-1, the J gene TRBJ2-5; maybe TRBD2 (5 bases). TRBV23-1 is flagged as an ORF with uncertain function. This CDR3 comprises 18 residues. Trimming cost V 0 bases and J 6 bases, with 23 bases left between them. DNA of the CDR3: TGCGCCAGCAGTCAATCAAACTGTAGGGTAGAGGGTCAGCAGACCCAGTACTTC. This encodes CASSQSNCRVEGQQTQYF.